The present T cell receptor beta chain was sequenced within a study of T cell changes during pregnancy in multiple sclerosis. TCRdb's copy holds only in-frame clones and misses some; the assay was immunoSEQ multiplex PCR. The sample lists around 50,000 clones, 92% seen once, with more than 0.15% in the top ten. Sequenced material: CD4+ T cells from peripheral blood mononuclear cells, taken after pregnancy. The TCR sequence derives from a female donor in good health, enrolled as a control in a pregnancy study.

The CDR3: CASSLTGYSAAFF. DNA for the CDR3: TGCGCCAGCAGCTTGACAGGGTATAGTGCAGCTTTCTTT. The rearrangement joins TRBV5-1 to TRBJ1-1; a possible D gene is TRBD1 (6 bases). The germline V gene has CDR1 SGHRS and CDR2 YFSETQ. This CDR3 has 13 amino acids. Trimming took off 1 base at V and 10 bases at J, with 14 bases between the two ends.